The present TCR beta chain was sequenced within a study of blood T cell repertoires in COVID-19. This CDR3 is 15 amino acids long. V lost 5 bases, J lost 7 bases, and 17 bases lay in between. CDR1 SGHVS and CDR2 FQNEAQ come from the germline V gene. Sequencing used immunoSEQ multiplex PCR; TCRdb keeps in-frame clones, though not all of them. The profile shows about 320,000 clones, roughly 87% of them singletons. This TCR was sampled from a woman aged 25-40 years who had recovered from COVID-19. The sample was PBMCs or T cells enriched from blood (not recorded which). The chain couples TRBV7-8 to TRBJ1-4, with TRBD1 as a possible D gene (6 bases). CDR3 sequence: CASSRNTGLGEKLFF. CDR3 bases: TGTGCCAGCAGCCGTAATACAGGGCTTGGTGAAAAACTGTTTTTT. The entire variable domain, with the rest obtained from reference TRBV7-8 and TRBJ1-4, is as follows: GAGVSQSPRYKVAKRGQDVALRCDPISGHVSLFWYQQALGQGPEFLTYFQNEAQLDKSGLPSDRFFAERPEGSVSTLKIQRTQQEDSAVYLCASSRNTGLGEKLFFGSGTQLSVL.